This TCR beta chain was profiled in a study of cytomegalovirus exposure and HLA in healthy donors. The ends lost 3 bases at V and 1 base at J; junction bases unmatched: 6. Germline V gene data show CDR1 as MNHNS and CDR2 as SASEGT. CDR3 size: 17 residues. The protocol was immunoSEQ multiplex PCR, while the TCRdb copy is restricted to in-frame clones and leaves out a portion. The data hold tens of thousands of clones, with 93% observed a single time. Separate from the roughly 700-subject first cohort, the roughly 120-subject validation cohort was the one that the donors belonged to. Regarding this clone: Its target is not known.

General study results and limits: Investigators reported under 200 TCR beta chains as tied to cytomegalovirus. Confirmation was obtained in vitro that a few CMV-associated chains are specific for CMV antigens.

This clonotype was obtained from a woman aged 18-29 years in good health and CMV-seronegative. The genes are TRBV6-1 and TRBJ1-5; 10 bases agree with TRBD1. Material for sequencing was PBMCs. CDR3 nucleotides: TGTGCCAGCAGTGATCCCGACAGGGGGCAGAGCAATCAGCCCCAGCATTTT. This gives the protein CASSDPDRGQSNQPQHF.